The 10 T cell receptor beta chains in this list originate from one sample, sequenced in a study of CD8 T cells in ankylosing spondylitis. TCRdb ran MiXCR on the 5' RACE reads and lists one entry per CDR3 protein. The sample contains approximately 200,000 distinct CDR3 sequences, roughly 13% of which appear only once. Sequencing used blood, either unsorted or a sorted T cell fraction (not recorded which). Every receptor here comes from a male donor with ankylosing spondylitis or in good health (not recorded which).

This clonotype has more than one count but fewer than ten. This chain uses TRBV27 with TRBJ2-1, with 8 bases matching TRBD1. Losses at the gene ends were 4 bases for V and 8 bases for J; bases not matched to a gene: 7. CDR1 and CDR2 (germline): MNHEY, SMNVEV (reference sequence). This CDR3 has 14 residues. DNA of the CDR3: TGTGCCAGCAGTTGGACAGGGAGTAGGGATGAGCAGTTCTTC. Its protein product is CASSWTGSRDEQFF.

This clonotype was seen more than once but under ten times. The V call is TRBV7-6, the J call TRBJ2-1; D not resolved. The CDR3 totals 13 residues. Germline V CDR1 and CDR2: SGHVS, FNYEAQ. The V end was cut by 5 bases, the J end by 8 bases, with 13 bases between. The CDR3 loop reads CASSPPAEDEQFF. CDR3 nucleotides: TGTGCCAGCAGCCCCCCTGCGGAAGATGAGCAGTTCTTC.

V is TRBV29-1 and J is TRBJ1-1; no reliable D call. The CDR3 length is 11 residues. The germline V gene encodes CDR1 SQVTM and CDR2 ANQGSEA. Trimming cost V 5 bases and J 5 bases, with 9 bases left between them. CDR3 protein: CSVHEETEAFF. The DNA for the CDR3 is TGCAGCGTTCATGAGGAGACTGAAGCTTTCTTT. Supplemented by reference TRBV29-1 and TRBJ1-1, the full variable domain reads SAVISQKPSRDICQRGTSLTIQCQVDSQVTMMFWYRQQPGQSLTLIATANQGSEATYESGFVIDKFPISRPNLTFSTLTVSNMSPEDSSIYLCSVHEETEAFFGQGTRLTVV.

The sample holds many counts of this clonotype. The chain links TRBV12-3 or TRBV12-4 to TRBJ2-1, with D perhaps matching TRBD2 (5 bases). Trimming removed 4 bases at V and 4 bases at J, with 11 bases between. The CDR3 is made up of 14 amino acids. In DNA form, the CDR3 reads TGTGCCAGCAGTTCTGTCACGGGGTACAATGAGCAGTTCTTC. As protein: CASSSVTGYNEQFF.

The chain carries TRBV13 and TRBJ2-2, with a tentative D call TRBD2 (6 bases). V lost 7 bases and J lost 8, with 11 bases in between. From germline, CDR1 is PRHDT and CDR2 FYEKMQ (reference sequence). This CDR3 has 12 residues. The chain's CDR3 is CASTNRGGELFF. CDR3 DNA: TGTGCCAGCACCAACCGGGGGGGGGAGCTGTTTTTT.

This clonotype was observed a few times. The chain is built from TRBV6-1 and TRBJ2-1; TRBD1 aligns across 7 bases. The trim removed 6 bases at V and 8 bases at J, leaving 7 bases unmatched. Germline lookup yields CDR1 MNHNS and CDR2 SASEGT. The CDR3 covers 13 residues. The CDR3 nucleotides are TGTGCCAGCAGGACAGGGCTCAGGGATGAGCAGTTCTTC. Protein: CASRTGLRDEQFF.

This clonotype was seen repeatedly, ten times or more. V gene TRBV4-2 combines with J gene TRBJ1-1; no firm D call. The CDR3 length is 13 residues. The V gene's germline CDR1 is LGHNA and CDR2 YNFKEQ. V dropped 0 bases and J dropped 3 bases, with 5 bases sitting between them. CDR3 region: CASSQERYTEAFF. DNA for the CDR3: TGTGCCAGCAGCCAAGAAAGGTACACTGAAGCTTTCTTT.

A few counts support this clonotype. In nucleotides, the CDR3 is TGTGCCAGCGGAACTCCACAGGGTAGTGCAAATGAGCAGTTCTTC. It translates to CASGTPQGSANEQFF. The J gene is TRBJ2-1, the V gene TRBV6-1, with D possibly TRBD1 on 6 matching bases. The V gene lost 8 bases and the J gene lost 7 bases, with 21 bases spanning the gap. CDR3 length: 15 amino acids. The V gene's germline CDR1 is MNHNS and CDR2 SASEGT.

There are a few counts of this clonotype. The chain is built from TRBV5-1 and TRBJ1-5; D is unresolved. Trimming removed 4 bases from V and 4 bases from J, with 12 bases in between. Germline-derived CDR1 and CDR2 are SGHRS and YFSETQ. This CDR3 comprises 14 residues. CDR3 nucleotides: TGCGCCAGCAGCCTCCGGGCCGGGAATCAGCCCCAGCATTTT. Translated: CASSLRAGNQPQHF.

The CDR3 coding sequence is TGTGCCATCAGTGATAGGGGGGTTAGCGGGAGGCCGAACTACGAGCAGTACTTC. Amino acid sequence: CAISDRGVSGRPNYEQYF. The genes are TRBV10-3 and TRBJ2-7; 10 nucleotides agree with TRBD2. Germline-derived CDR1 and CDR2 are ENHRY and SYGVKD. V lost 3 bases to trimming and J lost 3 bases; unmatched junction nucleotides: 14. The CDR3 has 18 amino acids.